This paragraph reports one TCR beta chain. The V gene's germline CDR1 is LNHDA and CDR2 SQIVND (reference sequence). The CDR3 contains 15 residues. The V end lost 3 bases, the J end lost 3 bases, and 14 bases lay between the germline ends. The entry originates in a study of technical replicates of blood from a handful of donors. Data came from immunoSEQ multiplex PCR; TCRdb stores just in-frame clones and leaves some out. The repertoire holds some 99,000 clones, with approximately 95% as singletons. This chain uses TRBV19 with TRBJ1-1, with D tentatively TRBD1 (5 bases). The sequencing sample was made of T cells isolated from PBMCs. The clonotype originates from a human donor in good health. The DNA of the CDR3 is TGTGCCAGTAGTATCTGGGAGGCGGGGGACACTGAAGCTTTCTTT. Protein product: CASSIWEAGDTEAFF. Looking up the rest from reference TRBV19 and TRBJ1-1 gives the full variable domain: DGGITQSPKYLFRKEGQNVTLSCEQNLNHDAMYWYRQDPGQGLRLIYYSQIVNDFQKGDIAEGYSVSREKKESFPLTVTSAQKNPTAFYLCASSIWEAGDTEAFFGQGTRLTVV.